This T cell receptor (beta chain) was documented in a study of multiple sclerosis patients with progressive multifocal leukoencephalopathy. Study findings and constraints: Most PML patients had lower entropy, suggesting less diverse TRB repertoires. Clones expanded at PML were already present before and during natalizumab.

Time point specified: about six months of natalizumab therapy. Samples T1 and T2 were drawn at 6 and 12 months of therapy, respectively. Notes on this clone: Its cognate antigen is unknown.

Libraries were prepared by immunoSEQ multiplex PCR; TCRdb keeps only in-frame clonotypes and omits some of them. Among 29,000 or so clones, approximately 89% were seen once, and the ten largest hold about 1.6%. This TCR was recovered from a human donor with multiple sclerosis. The material sequenced was PBMCs, taken from a patient treated with natalizumab.

DNA for the CDR3: TGTGCCAGCAGGGGCGGCGGGGGCTCGAACACCGGGGAGCTGTTTTTT. Protein: CASRGGGGSNTGELFF. This sequence joins TRBV11-2 and TRBJ2-2; D might be TRBD2 (7 bases). Germline V gene lookup returns CDR1 SGHAT and CDR2 FQNNGV. V was cut by 6 bases and J by 0 bases, with 14 bases left in between. The CDR3 sequence is 16 residues long.